The rows below give T cell receptor beta chains drawn from one sample of a study of regulatory T cells in long-lasting Graves disease. From the multiplex PCR reads, TCRdb called clonotypes with MiXCR, one entry per CDR3 protein. The profile shows roughly 450,000 distinct CDR3 sequences, roughly 20% of them singletons. The source was peripheral blood mononuclear cells (PBMCs), collected when the disease was refractory, from a patient treated with antithyroid drugs. The receptors derive from a female donor with Graves disease. Both conserved end residues are part of each CDR3. D genes are given only for firm matches. A clone size is listed for some rows: how often the clone was seen (once, few, many), or a class if it is expanded.

v_call	clone_size	d_call	j_call	cdr3_nt	cdr3_aa
TRBV28	many	-	TRBJ1-2	TGTGCCAGCAGTTTCGTGACGGTAAACTATGGCTACACCTTC	CASSFVTVNYGYTF
TRBV2	many	-	TRBJ2-2	TGTGCCAGCAGTGAATACTATGTTGGGGGCTCGAACACCGGGGAGCTGTTTTTT	CASSEYYVGGSNTGELFF
TRBV6-2/TRBV6-3	-	TRBD2	TRBJ2-2	TGTGCCAGCAGTACCCTAAGGACTAGCGGCCGAGGGACCGGGGAGCTGTTTTTT	CASSTLRTSGRGTGELFF
TRBV29-1	-	-	TRBJ2-1	TGCAGCGTTGTACAGGGACCCTACAATGAGCAGTTCTTC	CSVVQGPYNEQFF
TRBV20-1	few	TRBD1	TRBJ2-7	TGCAGTGGGGGGACAGGCTCCTACGAGCAATACTTC	CSGGTGSYEQYF
TRBV5-6	many	TRBD1	TRBJ2-7	TGTGCCAGCTTGACAGGGGGGACACCCGAGCAGTACTTC	CASLTGGTPEQYF
TRBV5-4	-	TRBD2	TRBJ2-7	TGTGCCAGCAGTTGGAAGCGGGAGGGGGTGCAGTACTTC	CASSWKREGVQYF
TRBV18	-	-	TRBJ2-2	TGTGCCAGCTCACGGGACGTCGCGAACACCGGGGAGCTGTTTTTT	CASSRDVANTGELFF
TRBV7-8	-	TRBD2	TRBJ2-1	TGTGCCAGCAGCTTCGGGCCCGGGGCGGGAGACAATGAGCAGTTCTTC	CASSFGPGAGDNEQFF
TRBV11-2	many	TRBD2	TRBJ2-7	TGTGCCAGCAGCGCCCACCTAGCGGGAGCCTACGAGCAGTACTTC	CASSAHLAGAYEQYF
TRBV4-1	few	TRBD1	TRBJ2-7	TGCGCCAGCAGCCAACCGGGACAGCTCTACGAGCAGTACTTC	CASSQPGQLYEQYF
TRBV14	-	-	TRBJ1-1	TGTGCCAGCAGCCAAGAAGGACAAAAGATAAGAGCTTCGAACACTGAAGCTTTCTTT	CASSQEGQKIRASNTEAFF
TRBV5-1	-	-	TRBJ1-1	TGCGCCAGGGAGAGACTAAACGAGGGTATGGACACTGAAGCTTTCTTT	CARERLNEGMDTEAFF
TRBV12-3/TRBV12-4	few	-	TRBJ2-1	TGTGCCAGCAGCCCCGAGGCCACCCCTTACAATGAGCAGTTCTTC	CASSPEATPYNEQFF
TRBV12-3/TRBV12-4	few	TRBD1	TRBJ2-7	TGTGCCAGCAGTTTAGTTATTTTGGACAGGGGCTGCGAGCAGTACTTC	CASSLVILDRGCEQYF
TRBV11-2	-	-	TRBJ2-2	TGTGCCAGCAGACGGATCGGGGCGGACACCGGGGAGCTGTTTTTT	CASRRIGADTGELFF
TRBV10-3	-	TRBD1	TRBJ1-2	TGTGCCATCAGTGGATTAGCAGGGGGCGAGGACTATGGCTACACCTTC	CAISGLAGGEDYGYTF
TRBV14	-	TRBD2	TRBJ2-1	TGTGCCAGCAGCTCAGAGGTGGTAGCGGGAGCCCATGAGCAGTTCTTC	CASSSEVVAGAHEQFF
TRBV27	many	-	TRBJ1-1	TGTGCCAGTCAAAGGGCGGGGAACACTGAAGCTTTCTTT	CASQRAGNTEAFF
TRBV12-3/TRBV12-4	-	TRBD1	TRBJ2-7	TGTGCCAGCGTTTGGGGACCCAGGGACAGCAACTCCTACGAGCAGTACTTC	CASVWGPRDSNSYEQYF
TRBV18	-	-	TRBJ2-1	TGTGCCAGCTCACCGACTAGTTACTACAATGAGCAGTTCTTC	CASSPTSYYNEQFF
TRBV7-3	many	-	TRBJ1-4	TGTGCTGCACTTTTTGCAACTAATGAAAAACTGTTTTTT	CAALFATNEKLFF
TRBV2	many	-	TRBJ1-5	TGTGCCAGCAGTGATTCAAACACTAGCAATCAGCCCCAGCATTTT	CASSDSNTSNQPQHF
TRBV29-1	-	-	TRBJ2-7	-	CSTSGQGAYSYEQYF
TRBV2	-	-	TRBJ2-2	TGTGCCAGCCACCGGACAGCCGGGGAGCTGTTTTTT	CASHRTAGELFF
TRBV4-1	few	-	TRBJ1-2	TGCGCCAGCAGAGGTCTGGTTTTTGGCTACACCTTC	CASRGLVFGYTF
TRBV6-1	many	-	TRBJ2-7	TGTGCCAGCAGTCGCAAGAGAGGGGAGCAGTACTTC	CASSRKRGEQYF
TRBV6-1	-	-	TRBJ2-2	TGTGCCAGCAACCGGGATTCAAACACCGGGGAGCTGTTTTTT	CASNRDSNTGELFF
TRBV7-6	-	TRBD2	TRBJ2-2	TGTGCCAGCAGTTGGGGACTAGCGGGAGCGGAGAACACCGGGGAGCTGTTTTTT	CASSWGLAGAENTGELFF
TRBV20-1	many	TRBD1	TRBJ1-1	TGCAGTGCTTCAGGGGGCGGCACTGAAGCTTTCTTT	CSASGGGTEAFF
TRBV6-1	few	-	TRBJ2-7	TGTGCCAGCACCTTAACAGGGTTTGACGAGCAGTACTTC	CASTLTGFDEQYF
TRBV12-3/TRBV12-4	few	-	TRBJ2-6	TGTGCCAGCAGTCGACAGAGACTCTCTGGGGCCAACGTCCTGACTTTC	CASSRQRLSGANVLTF
TRBV2	many	-	TRBJ1-5	TGTGCCAGCACTCCGGGGGGGGCTGGGCGCAATCAGCCCCAGCATTTT	CASTPGGAGRNQPQHF
TRBV20-1	-	-	TRBJ2-3	TGCAGGGCTTCTCCGGTCCGGGGGACAGATACGCAGTATTTT	CRASPVRGTDTQYF
TRBV27	-	TRBD1	TRBJ2-7	TGTGCCAGCAGTTCTGGTAGGGGGCCTGGGGTCTACGAGCAGTACTTC	CASSSGRGPGVYEQYF
TRBV13	once	-	TRBJ1-1	TGTGCCAGCGCCCCCCGGATGAACACTGAAGCTTTCTTT	CASAPRMNTEAFF